Below, 18 T cell receptor beta chains from the same sample are listed, as sequenced in a study of CD4 T cells in relation to SARS-CoV-2 and coronaviruses. The antigens of these receptors remain unknown. Measured with immunoSEQ multiplex PCR; TCRdb has only the in-frame clones, and not every one. The sample has approximately 36,000 clones, just under 85% seen once; the top ten hold 6.6%. Sequencing was done on a sample of naive CD4+ T cells from PBMCs, cultured in vitro. Subset given: naive CD4+ T cells isolated by negative enrichment. Source of these receptors: an adult with COVID-19.

This chain connects TRBV27 to TRBJ2-7; D unclear. Germline-derived CDR1 and CDR2 are MNHEY and SMNVEV (reference sequence). Between the trimmed V and J ends, which lost 2 bases and 5 bases, there was a span of 13 bases. The CDR3 sequence is 14 residues long. CDR3 loop: CASSLTPLSNEQYF. CDR3 in DNA: TGTGCCAGCAGTTTAACCCCCTTAAGTAACGAGCAGTACTTC.

The rearrangement links TRBV3-1 (or the pseudogene TRBV3-2) to TRBJ2-2; D unclear. There are 15 residues in the CDR3. V gave up 6 bases and J gave up 5 bases, with 16 bases separating them. The germline V gene encodes CDR1 LGHDT and CDR2 YNNKEL (reference sequence). The CDR3 coding sequence is TGTGCCAGCAGTAGGACCCTAAGAGAAACCGGGGAGCTGTTTTTT. Translating it yields CASSRTLRETGELFF.

The genes are TRBV20-1 and TRBJ2-1; D ambiguous. The CDR3 is 10 residues long. CDR1 and CDR2 from the germline V gene are DFQATT and SNEGSKA (reference sequence). V dropped 3 bases and J dropped 8 bases, with 5 bases sitting between them. The CDR3 reads CSASVDEQFF. The CDR3 bases are TGCAGTGCTAGCGTGGATGAGCAGTTCTTC.

V gene TRBV3-1 (or the pseudogene TRBV3-2) combines with J gene TRBJ1-1; the D gene is possibly TRBD1 (6 bases). Germline V gene sequence: CDR1 LGHDT, CDR2 YNNKEL (reference sequence). CDR3 length: 14 amino acids. The V end was cut by 4 bases, the J end by 6 bases, with 15 bases between. CDR3 in amino acids: CASSRPGGQAEAFF. The CDR3 DNA reads TGTGCCAGCAGCCGCCCGGGGGGGCAGGCTGAAGCTTTCTTT.

The chain has TRBV5-1 and TRBJ1-1, with no clear D. V lost 6 bases, J lost 1 base, and 10 bases lay in between. The CDR3 has 13 amino acids. Germline lookup yields CDR1 SGHRS and CDR2 YFSETQ. CDR3 loop: CASKTETNTEAFF. In nucleotides, the CDR3 is TGCGCCAGCAAAACAGAGACGAACACTGAAGCTTTCTTT.

This sequence joins TRBV12-5 and TRBJ2-1; 12 positions agree with TRBD2. CDR1 and CDR2 (germline): LGHNT, FRNRAP. V lost 0 bases and J lost 4; bases outside the gene matches: 4. The CDR3 length is 17 residues. The DNA of the CDR3 is TGTGCTAGTGGTTTGGTTCGGACTAGCGGGATATACAATGAGCAGTTCTTC. Translating gives CASGLVRTSGIYNEQFF.

The rearrangement joins TRBV28 to TRBJ1-6; tentative D call: TRBD1 (5 bases). Germline V CDR1 and CDR2: MDHEN, SYDVKM. V lost 1 base and J lost 5, with 9 bases in between. The length of the CDR3 is 15 residues. The CDR3: CASSLLQGHNSPLHF. The CDR3 DNA reads as TGTGCCAGCAGTTTATTGCAGGGCCATAATTCACCCCTCCACTTT.

The V gene is TRBV28, the J gene TRBJ1-2, with 10 bases fitting TRBD1. This CDR3 region has 14 residues. V shed 4 bases, J shed 6 bases, and the junction held 5 bases outside the gene matches. Germline lookup yields CDR1 MDHEN and CDR2 SYDVKM. The CDR3 spells CASSSMGQGNGYTF. CDR3 DNA sequence: TGTGCCAGCAGTTCAATGGGACAGGGGAATGGCTACACCTTC.

This clone was detected a few times. The chain joins TRBV5-1 to TRBJ1-5; D possibly corresponds to TRBD1 (6 bases). The CDR3 runs 13 residues. V was shortened by 3 bases and J by 4 bases, with 8 bases between the two germline ends. CDR1 and CDR2 (germline): SGHRS, YFSETQ. This CDR3 reads CASSYQGNQPQHF. In DNA form, the CDR3 reads TGCGCCAGCAGCTACCAGGGGAATCAGCCCCAGCATTTT.

The V and J genes are TRBV6-6 and TRBJ2-7; 9 bases agree with TRBD1. Germline loops: CDR1 MNHNY, CDR2 SVGAGI (reference sequence). The J segment lost 2 bases and the V segment lost 5 bases, leaving 1 base of the junction unmatched. This CDR3 region has 13 residues. CDR3 protein: CASSGTGTYEQYF. The CDR3 DNA is TGTGCCAGCAGTGGGACAGGGACCTACGAGCAGTACTTC.

This chain joins TRBV30 and TRBJ2-3; the D gene is possibly TRBD2 (6 bases). CDR1 is GTSNPN and CDR2 is SVGIG in the germline V gene (reference sequence). The CDR3 is 14 amino acids. With 5 bases removed from V and 0 bases from J, the gap between germline ends came to 12 bases. The CDR3 region has the DNA TGTGCCTGGGCCCAGGGACTGAGCACAGATACGCAGTATTTT. Translated: CAWAQGLSTDTQYF.

This rearrangement joins TRBV12-3 or TRBV12-4 to TRBJ1-2; D remains ambiguous. The ends were cut back, 7 bases at V and 7 bases at J, with 10 bases in the middle. The CDR3 covers 11 residues. CDR3 DNA: TGTGCCAGCAAGGTCGGTCTTGGCTACACCTTC. It yields the protein CASKVGLGYTF.

The V gene is TRBV12-5, the J gene TRBJ1-1; 9 bases line up with TRBD1. Looked up from germline, CDR1 is LGHNT and CDR2 is FRNRAP. The CDR3 length is 16 residues. V lost 3 bases, J lost 1 base, and 6 bases stayed unmatched. The CDR3 is CASGFSLGQGNTEAFF. The CDR3 nucleotides read TGTGCTAGTGGTTTTTCTTTGGGACAGGGGAACACTGAAGCTTTCTTT.

This CDR3 is CATSNRDTQYF. CDR3 coding DNA: TGTGCCACCAGTAATCGGGATACGCAGTATTTT. The V call is TRBV24-1, the J call TRBJ2-3; no firm D call. CDR1 KGHDR and CDR2 SFDVKD come from the germline V gene. This CDR3 contains 11 residues. With 6 bases removed from V and 6 bases from J, the gap between germline ends came to 6 bases.

This clone has a single count. V is TRBV4-1 and J is TRBJ1-2; TRBD1 agrees at 8 bases. This CDR3 comprises 14 residues. Germline CDR1 and CDR2: MGHRA and YSYEKL. Germline trimming cut 8 bases from V and 10 bases from J; bases unmatched to any gene: 15. CDR3 sequence: CASRRQGRPDDYTF. CDR3 coding DNA: TGCGCCAGCCGCAGACAGGGGCGGCCTGATGACTACACCTTC.

This chain uses TRBV19 with TRBJ2-1, with D perhaps being TRBD1 or TRBD2 (7 bases each). V was clipped by 3 bases and J by 6 bases, with 12 bases between them. This CDR3 spans 14 amino acids. CDR1 is LNHDA, CDR2 SQIVND, per germline (reference sequence). Here the CDR3 reads CASSIQGGPNEQFF. CDR3 DNA: TGTGCCAGTAGTATCCAGGGGGGGCCCAATGAGCAGTTCTTC.

Only one count was recorded for this clone. CDR3 in DNA: TGTGCCACCAGCAACCTCCTAGCCACGGCGGAGACCCAGTACTTC. Amino acids: CATSNLLATAETQYF. V and J are TRBV15 and TRBJ2-5, with D perhaps matching TRBD2 (5 bases). Germline CDR1 LNHNV, CDR2 YYDKDF (reference sequence). With 4 bases removed from V and 5 bases from J, the gap between germline ends came to 17 bases. CDR3 length equals 15 residues.

The V and J genes are TRBV5-1 and TRBJ2-1, with a tentative D call TRBD1 (6 bases). The V gene lost 4 bases and the J gene lost 0 bases, with 11 bases spanning the gap. Per germline, CDR1 SGHRS and CDR2 YFSETQ. The CDR3 contains 15 residues. CDR3 amino acids: CASSEQGNSYNEQFF. CDR3 sequence (DNA): TGCGCCAGCAGCGAGCAGGGGAACTCCTACAATGAGCAGTTCTTC.